These 8 T cell receptor beta chains were sequenced from one sample in a study of T cell repertoires in cytomegalovirus infection. No antigen has been assigned to these receptors. One entry per CDR3 protein, called by TCRdb with MiXCR from the reads. The top ten clones hold roughly 18% of a sample with about 700,000 distinct CDR3 sequences, around 30% of them seen once. Sequenced here: cultured PBMCs, sampled from culture after CMV antigen stimulation. These receptors originate from a human donor in good health (CMV status not recorded). Some clones in this sample may be carry-over from other donors' samples.

This clonotype was picked up a small number of times. The chain is built from TRBV4-1 and TRBJ1-6; TRBD1 agrees at 8 bases. The ends lost 5 bases at V and 11 bases at J; junction bases unmatched: 8. This CDR3 is 14 amino acids long. Germline V gene sequence: CDR1 MGHRA, CDR2 YSYEKL. This chain's CDR3 is CASSYRGVEAPLHF. The CDR3 coding sequence is TGCGCCAGCAGCTACAGGGGGGTTGAGGCACCCCTCCACTTT.

The V call is TRBV27, the J call TRBJ2-3; D is unclear. The V end was cut by 3 bases, the J end by 4 bases, with 11 bases between. Germline values: CDR1 MNHEY, CDR2 SMNVEV (reference sequence). There are 14 residues in the CDR3. The CDR3: CASSLGSSPDTQYF. The CDR3 nucleotides are TGTGCCAGCAGTTTGGGGTCGTCCCCAGATACGCAGTATTTT.

This clonotype was recorded once. The rearrangement links TRBV5-1 to TRBJ2-5, with D possibly TRBD1 on 6 matching bases. V lost 0 bases and J lost 0, with 15 bases in between. Germline lookup yields CDR1 SGHRS and CDR2 YFSETQ. The CDR3 runs to 17 residues. The CDR3 sequence is CASSLAMDSGYQETQYF. The CDR3 bases are TGCGCCAGCAGCTTGGCCATGGACAGTGGGTACCAAGAGACCCAGTACTTC. The variable domain in full, with the rest retrieved from reference TRBV5-1 and TRBJ2-5, is KAGVTQTPRYLIKTRGQQVTLSCSPISGHRSVSWYQQTPGQGLQFLFEYFSETQRNKGNFPGRFSGRQFSNSRSEMNVSTLELGDSALYLCASSLAMDSGYQETQYFGPGTRLLVL.

This clonotype was recorded once. The rearrangement joins TRBV2 to TRBJ2-2; D perhaps matches TRBD2 (5 bases). V dropped 11 bases and J dropped 3 bases, with 13 bases sitting between them. This CDR3 is built from 13 residues. Germline values: CDR1 SNHLY, CDR2 FYNNEI. The CDR3 region has the DNA TGTGCCGTCCAACTAGGGTACACCGGGGAGCTGTTTTTT. Translating gives CAVQLGYTGELFF.

J is TRBJ2-3 and V is TRBV19, with D unclear. V lost 4 bases and J lost 6, with 17 bases in between. The CDR3 spans 15 residues. Germline CDR1 and CDR2: LNHDA and SQIVND (reference sequence). CDR3 DNA sequence: TGTGCCAGTAGTAGCCGGGCCGTTATTGGGGATACGCAGTATTTT. Translating it yields CASSSRAVIGDTQYF.

The chain combines TRBV7-9 with TRBJ2-1, with D tentatively TRBD1 or TRBD2 (7 bases each). The CDR3 is made up of 19 amino acids. V lost 5 bases and J lost 1, with 24 bases in between. Germline loops: CDR1 SEHNR, CDR2 FQNEAQ (reference sequence). CDR3 coding DNA: TGTGCCAGCAGCCGAGGGGGCGGGAGAGATTCGAGGTCCTACAATGAGCAGTTCTTC. Amino acids: CASSRGGGRDSRSYNEQFF.

In this sample, this clonotype turned up a few times. The chain links TRBV6-1 to TRBJ2-5, with D tentatively TRBD1 or TRBD2 (5 bases each). Germline V gene sequence: CDR1 MNHNS, CDR2 SASEGT. V was trimmed by 7 bases and J by 5 bases, leaving 11 bases between them. The CDR3 covers 12 residues. The CDR3 region is CASNRDAETQYF. The CDR3 bases are TGTGCCAGCAACCGGGACGCTGAGACCCAGTACTTC.

V usage is TRBV11-3 and J usage is TRBJ2-1, with D perhaps TRBD1 (6 bases). Trimming took off 5 bases at V and 6 bases at J, with 20 bases between the two ends. The CDR3 extends over 16 amino acids. CDR1 is SGHNT and CDR2 is YENEEA in the germline V gene. In DNA, the CDR3 is TGTGCCAGCAGCCGCGCCCGGGACACTGGAATCAATGAGCAGTTCTTC. Translation gives CASSRARDTGINEQFF.